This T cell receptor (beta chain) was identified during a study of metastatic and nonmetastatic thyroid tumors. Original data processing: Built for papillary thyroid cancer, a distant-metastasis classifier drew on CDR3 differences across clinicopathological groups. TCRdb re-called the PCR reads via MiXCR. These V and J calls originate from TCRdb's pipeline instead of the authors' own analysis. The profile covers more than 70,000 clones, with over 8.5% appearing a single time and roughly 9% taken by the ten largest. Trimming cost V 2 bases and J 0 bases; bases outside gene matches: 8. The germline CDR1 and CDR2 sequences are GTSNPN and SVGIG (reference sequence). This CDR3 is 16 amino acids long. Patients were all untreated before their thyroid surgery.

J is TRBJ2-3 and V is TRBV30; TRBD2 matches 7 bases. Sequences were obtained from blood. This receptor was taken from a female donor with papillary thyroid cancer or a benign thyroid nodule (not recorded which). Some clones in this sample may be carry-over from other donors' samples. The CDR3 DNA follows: TGTGCCTGGAGTTGGCTCGGGGGGTCTAGCACAGATACGCAGTATTTT. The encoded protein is CAWSWLGGSSTDTQYF.